The clone carrying this T cell receptor (beta chain) was counted a few times. Antigen unknown. These data come from a study of blood T cells in healthy people across ages. Whole-study results and caveats: The percentage of naive T cells correlated strongly with TCR beta diversity. Naive and antigen-experienced cells were not separated, limiting conclusive comparison.

V was trimmed by 1 base and J by 4 bases, leaving 14 bases between them. Germline CDR1 is MNHNY and CDR2 is SVGAGI (reference sequence). CDR3 length equals 16 residues. It was with a sample-barcoded 5' primer and a J-beta primer mix that a second PCR of about 7 to 12 cycles was run. A template-switch adaptor that had 12 random nucleotides put a tag on each cDNA molecule. A single record per CDR3 protein comes from TCRdb applying MiXCR to the 5' RACE reads. The data hold approximately 2,000,000 distinct CDR3 sequences, with approximately 39% observed a single time. The V gene is TRBV6-6, the J gene TRBJ1-5; D is undetermined. The sample taken for sequencing was blood. This receptor was taken from a human donor in good health. CDR3 sequence (DNA): TGTGCCAGCAGTTACTGGGTCGCTGAGATTAATCAGCCCCAGCATTTT. Protein: CASSYWVAEINQPQHF.